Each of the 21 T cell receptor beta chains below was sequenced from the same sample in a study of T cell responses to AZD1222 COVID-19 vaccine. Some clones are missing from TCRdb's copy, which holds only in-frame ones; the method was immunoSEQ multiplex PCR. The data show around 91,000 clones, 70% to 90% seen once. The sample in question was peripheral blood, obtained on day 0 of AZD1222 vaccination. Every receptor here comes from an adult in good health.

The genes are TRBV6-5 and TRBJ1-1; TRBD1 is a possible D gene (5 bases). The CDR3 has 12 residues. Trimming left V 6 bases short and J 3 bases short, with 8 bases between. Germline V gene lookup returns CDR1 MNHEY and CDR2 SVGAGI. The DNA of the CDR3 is TGTGCCAGCAGCAGGGAGGACACTGAAGCTTTCTTT. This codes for CASSREDTEAFF.

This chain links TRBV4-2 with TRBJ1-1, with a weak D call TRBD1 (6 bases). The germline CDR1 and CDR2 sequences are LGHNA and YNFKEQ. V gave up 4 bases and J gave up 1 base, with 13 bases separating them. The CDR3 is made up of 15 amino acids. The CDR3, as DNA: TGTGCCAGCAGCCTTCCGGGGGGCGGGAACACTGAAGCTTTCTTT. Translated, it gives CASSLPGGGNTEAFF.

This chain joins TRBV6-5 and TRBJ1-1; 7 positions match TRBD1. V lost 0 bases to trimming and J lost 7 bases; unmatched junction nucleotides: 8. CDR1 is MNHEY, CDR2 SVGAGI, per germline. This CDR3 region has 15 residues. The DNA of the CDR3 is TGTGCCAGCAGTTACTCGACGACGACAGGGTATGAAGCTTTCTTT. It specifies CASSYSTTTGYEAFF.

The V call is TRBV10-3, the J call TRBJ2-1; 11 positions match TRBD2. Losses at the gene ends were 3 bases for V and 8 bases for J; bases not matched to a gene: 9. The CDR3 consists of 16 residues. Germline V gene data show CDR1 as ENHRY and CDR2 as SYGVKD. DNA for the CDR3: TGTGCCATCAGTGACACCACTAGCGGGAGAATCGATGAGCAGTTCTTC. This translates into CAISDTTSGRIDEQFF.

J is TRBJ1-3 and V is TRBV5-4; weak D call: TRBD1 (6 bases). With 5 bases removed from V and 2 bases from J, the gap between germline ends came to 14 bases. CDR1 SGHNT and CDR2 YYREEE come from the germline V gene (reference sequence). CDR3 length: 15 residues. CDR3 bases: TGTGCCAGCAGGGGGGAATCAGGGGCTGGAAACACCATATATTTT. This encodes CASRGESGAGNTIYF.

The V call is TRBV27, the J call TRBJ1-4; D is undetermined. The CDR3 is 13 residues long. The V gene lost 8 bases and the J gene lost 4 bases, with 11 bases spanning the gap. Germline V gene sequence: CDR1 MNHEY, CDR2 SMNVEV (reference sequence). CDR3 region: CASQNSDNEKLFF. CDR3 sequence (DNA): TGTGCCAGCCAGAACAGTGATAATGAAAAACTGTTTTTT.

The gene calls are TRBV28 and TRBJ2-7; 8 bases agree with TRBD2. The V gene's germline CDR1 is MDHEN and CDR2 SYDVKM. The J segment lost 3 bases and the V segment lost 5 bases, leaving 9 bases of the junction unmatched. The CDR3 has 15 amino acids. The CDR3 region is CASSDLAGTSYEQYF. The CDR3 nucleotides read TGTGCCAGCAGTGACCTCGCCGGGACTAGCTACGAGCAGTACTTC.

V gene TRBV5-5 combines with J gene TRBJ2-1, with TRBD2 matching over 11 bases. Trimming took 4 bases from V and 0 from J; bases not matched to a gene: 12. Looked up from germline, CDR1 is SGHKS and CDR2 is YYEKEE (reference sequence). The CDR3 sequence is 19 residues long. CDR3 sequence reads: CASSRGTSGASSSYNEQFF. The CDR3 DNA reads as TGTGCCAGCAGCCGAGGGACTAGCGGAGCTTCCTCCTCCTACAATGAGCAGTTCTTC. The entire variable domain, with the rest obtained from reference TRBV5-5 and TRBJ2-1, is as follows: DAGVTQSPTHLIKTRGQQVTLRCSPISGHKSVSWYQQVLGQGPQFIFQYYEKEERGRGNFPDRFSARQFPNYSSELNVNALLLGDSALYLCASSRGTSGASSSYNEQFFGPGTRLTVL.

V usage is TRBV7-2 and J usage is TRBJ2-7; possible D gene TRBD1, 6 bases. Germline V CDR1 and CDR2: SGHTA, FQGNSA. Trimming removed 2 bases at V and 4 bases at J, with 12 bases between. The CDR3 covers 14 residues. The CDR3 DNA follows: TGTGCCAGCAGCTTACTCAGGGGCGGATACGAGCAGTACTTC. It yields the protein CASSLLRGGYEQYF.

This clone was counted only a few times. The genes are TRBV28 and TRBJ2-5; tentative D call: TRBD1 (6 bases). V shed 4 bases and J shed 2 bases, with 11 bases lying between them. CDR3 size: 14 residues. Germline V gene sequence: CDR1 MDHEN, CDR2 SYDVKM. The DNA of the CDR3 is TGTGCCAGCAGTTCTCCCGACAGGCAAGAGACCCAGTACTTC. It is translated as CASSSPDRQETQYF.

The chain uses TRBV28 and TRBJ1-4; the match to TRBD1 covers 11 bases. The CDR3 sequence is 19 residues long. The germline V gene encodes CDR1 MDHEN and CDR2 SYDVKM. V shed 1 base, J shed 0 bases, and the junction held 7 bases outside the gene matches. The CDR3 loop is CASSLYGQGAGATNEKLFF. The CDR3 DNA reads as TGTGCCAGCAGTTTATATGGACAGGGGGCGGGAGCAACTAATGAAAAACTGTTTTTT.

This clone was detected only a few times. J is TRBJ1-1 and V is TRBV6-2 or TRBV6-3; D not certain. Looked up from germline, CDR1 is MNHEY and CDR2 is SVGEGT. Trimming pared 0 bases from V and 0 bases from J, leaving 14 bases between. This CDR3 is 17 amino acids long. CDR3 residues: CASSYSIREPMNTEAFF. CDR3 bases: TGTGCCAGCAGTTACTCGATCCGGGAACCCATGAACACTGAAGCTTTCTTT.

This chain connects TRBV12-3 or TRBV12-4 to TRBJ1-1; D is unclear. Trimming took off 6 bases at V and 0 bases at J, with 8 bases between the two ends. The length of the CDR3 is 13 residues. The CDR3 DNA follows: TGTGCCAGCAGCGCGGTTATGAACACTGAAGCTTTCTTT. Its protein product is CASSAVMNTEAFF.

The CDR3 sequence: CASSDSTSTDTQYF. DNA of the CDR3: TGCGCCAGCAGCGACTCAACTAGCACAGATACGCAGTATTTT. The chain is built from TRBV5-1 and TRBJ2-3; D not resolved. The germline CDR1 and CDR2 sequences are SGHRS and YFSETQ. The CDR3 has 14 amino acids. Between the trimmed V and J ends, which lost 4 bases and 0 bases, there was a span of 9 bases.

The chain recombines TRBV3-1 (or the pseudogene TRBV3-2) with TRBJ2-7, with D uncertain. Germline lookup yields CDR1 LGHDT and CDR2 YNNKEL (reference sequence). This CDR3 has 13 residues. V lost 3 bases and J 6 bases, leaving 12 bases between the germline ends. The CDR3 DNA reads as TGTGCCAGCAGCCAGTCCCGGATGGGCGAGCAGTACTTC. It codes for CASSQSRMGEQYF.

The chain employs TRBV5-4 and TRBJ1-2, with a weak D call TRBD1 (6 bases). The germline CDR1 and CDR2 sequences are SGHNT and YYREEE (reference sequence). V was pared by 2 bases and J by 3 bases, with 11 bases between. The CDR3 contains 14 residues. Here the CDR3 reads CASSFEDRHYGYTF. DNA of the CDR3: TGTGCCAGCAGCTTCGAAGACAGGCACTATGGCTACACCTTC.

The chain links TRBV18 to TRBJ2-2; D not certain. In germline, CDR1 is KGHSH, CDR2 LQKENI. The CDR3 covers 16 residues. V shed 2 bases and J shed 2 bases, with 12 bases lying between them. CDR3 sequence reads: CASSPFVGKNTGELFF. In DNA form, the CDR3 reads TGTGCCAGCTCACCATTTGTAGGGAAAAACACCGGGGAGCTGTTTTTT.

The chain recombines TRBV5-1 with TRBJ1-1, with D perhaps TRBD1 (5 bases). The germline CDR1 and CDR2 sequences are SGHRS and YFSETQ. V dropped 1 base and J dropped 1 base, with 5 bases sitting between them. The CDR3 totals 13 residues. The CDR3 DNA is TGCGCCAGCAGCTTGCAGGGGAACACTGAAGCTTTCTTT. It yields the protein CASSLQGNTEAFF.

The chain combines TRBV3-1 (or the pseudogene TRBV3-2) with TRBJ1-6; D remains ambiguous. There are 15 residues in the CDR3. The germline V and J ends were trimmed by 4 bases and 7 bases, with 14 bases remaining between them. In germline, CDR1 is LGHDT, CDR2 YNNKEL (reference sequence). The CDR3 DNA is TGTGCCAGCAGCCCCAATCCCCTTAGAAATTCACCCCTCCACTTT. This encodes CASSPNPLRNSPLHF.

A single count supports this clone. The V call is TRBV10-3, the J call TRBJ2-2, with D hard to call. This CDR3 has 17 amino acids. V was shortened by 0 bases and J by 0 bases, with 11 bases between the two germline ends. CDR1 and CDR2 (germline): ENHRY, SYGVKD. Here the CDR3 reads CAISESSSVANTGELFF. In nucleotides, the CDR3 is TGTGCCATCAGTGAGTCGAGTTCGGTAGCGAACACCGGGGAGCTGTTTTTT.

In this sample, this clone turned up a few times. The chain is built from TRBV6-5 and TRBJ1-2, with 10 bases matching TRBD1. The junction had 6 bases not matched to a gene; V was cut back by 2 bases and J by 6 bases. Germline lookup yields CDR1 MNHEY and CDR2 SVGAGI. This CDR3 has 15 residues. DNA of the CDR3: TGTGCCAGCAGTTACACCCCAGGACAGGGGGATGGCTACACCTTC. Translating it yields CASSYTPGQGDGYTF.